The present T cell receptor beta chain was sequenced within a study of blood T cell repertoires in COVID-19. Looking at the study overall: Sources were T cells, B-cell-depleted T cells, or PBMCs; the material itself was cDNA or gDNA.

This CDR3 is built from 15 residues. With V trimmed by 6 bases and J by 2 bases, 5 bases remained unmatched. Looked up from germline, CDR1 is SQVTM and CDR2 is ANQGSEA. The table came from immunoSEQ multiplex PCR; TCRdb's copy has only in-frame clones and leaves some out. The data show 110,000 to 150,000 clones, 85% to 90% seen once. The receptor comes from a woman aged 60-70 years with active COVID-19. The material sequenced was peripheral blood. This chain connects TRBV29-1 to TRBJ2-6; TRBD2 aligns across 9 bases. CDR3 nucleotides: TGCAGCGTCCGTAGCGGGAGTACTGGGGCCAACGTCCTGACTTTC. This encodes CSVRSGSTGANVLTF. Full variable domain (remainder filled in from reference TRBV29-1 and TRBJ2-6): SAVISQKPSRDICQRGTSLTIQCQVDSQVTMMFWYRQQPGQSLTLIATANQGSEATYESGFVIDKFPISRPNLTFSTLTVSNMSPEDSSIYLCSVRSGSTGANVLTFGAGSRLTVL.